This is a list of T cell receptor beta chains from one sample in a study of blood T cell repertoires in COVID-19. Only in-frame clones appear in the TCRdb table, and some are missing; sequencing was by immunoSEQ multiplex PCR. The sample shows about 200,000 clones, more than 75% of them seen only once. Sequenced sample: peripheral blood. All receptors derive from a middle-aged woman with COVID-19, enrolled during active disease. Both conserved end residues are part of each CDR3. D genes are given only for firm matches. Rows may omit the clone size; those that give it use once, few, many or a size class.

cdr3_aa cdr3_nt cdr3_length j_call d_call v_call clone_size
CATQGSHSGNTIYF TGTGCCACCCAAGGGAGCCACTCTGGAAACACCATATATTTT 14 TRBJ1-3 . TRBV19 once
CASSPGQGASNEQFF TGTGCCAGCAGTCCGGGACAGGGGGCGTCAAATGAGCAGTTCTTC 15 TRBJ2-1 TRBD1 TRBV11-3 .
CASSQLGEQYF TGTGCCAGCAGCCAACTCGGCGAGCAGTACTTC 11 TRBJ2-7 . TRBV3-1/TRBV3-2 .
CSVDNSGQGVEQYF TGCAGCGTTGATAACTCGGGACAGGGGGTCGAGCAGTACTTC 14 TRBJ2-7 TRBD1 TRBV29-1 .
CASFESLSTDTQYF TGCGCCAGCTTTGAGTCCCTTAGCACAGATACGCAGTATTTT 14 TRBJ2-3 . TRBV5-1 .
CASSLEAGPSGYTF TGTGCCAGCAGCTTAGAAGCAGGCCCTTCTGGCTACACCTTC 14 TRBJ1-2 . TRBV7-2 once
CASSLGGKITEAFF TGTGCCAGCAGCTTAGGAGGGAAAATCACTGAAGCTTTCTTT 14 TRBJ1-1 . TRBV7-2 .
CASSFGTGGSNQPQHF TGTGCCAGCAGTTTCGGGACGGGGGGTAGCAATCAGCCCCAGCATTTT 16 TRBJ1-5 . TRBV27 .
CASSDRDGAETQYF TGTGCCAGCAGCGACAGGGACGGGGCAGAGACCCAGTACTTC 14 TRBJ2-5 TRBD1 TRBV14 .
CASSQGPLKEGRGYTF TGTGCCAGCAGCCAAGGACCTCTAAAGGAGGGCCGTGGCTACACCTTC 16 TRBJ1-2 . TRBV4-2 .
CASSFLNQPQHF TGTGCCAGCAGCTTTCTTAATCAGCCCCAGCATTTT 12 TRBJ1-5 . TRBV7-2 .
CASSAPGVHEKLFF TGTGCCAGCAGCGCCCCGGGAGTCCACGAAAAACTGTTTTTT 14 TRBJ1-4 . TRBV9 .
CAISKGQGSNQPQHF TGTGCCATCAGCAAAGGGCAGGGGAGCAATCAGCCCCAGCATTTT 15 TRBJ1-5 . TRBV10-3 .
CASSYTGVGEETQYF TGTGCCAGCAGTTACACCGGCGTCGGGGAAGAGACCCAGTACTTC 15 TRBJ2-5 . TRBV6-5 .
CASSLGQGGNQPQHF TGCGCCAGCAGCTTGGGACAGGGAGGCAATCAGCCCCAGCATTTT 15 TRBJ1-5 TRBD1 TRBV5-1 .
CASSQIRTGQGRGYEQYF TGTGCCAGCAGCCAGATTAGGACGGGACAGGGGAGAGGGTACGAGCAGTACTTC 18 TRBJ2-7 TRBD1 TRBV4-2 many
CASTLPEGGRGYEQYF TGTGCCAGCACGCTCCCCGAGGGTGGCAGAGGATACGAGCAGTACTTC 16 TRBJ2-7 . TRBV11-2 .
CATSDPGGAVPYGYTF TGTGCCACCAGTGACCCAGGGGGCGCAGTCCCCTATGGCTACACCTTC 16 TRBJ1-2 TRBD1 TRBV24-1 .
CASSLTGINEAFF TGTGCCAGCAGTTTGACAGGGATTAATGAAGCTTTCTTT 13 TRBJ1-1 TRBD1 TRBV27 .
CASSVGQGAGETQYF TGTGCCAGCAGCGTAGGACAGGGGGCGGGAGAGACCCAGTACTTC 15 TRBJ2-5 TRBD1 TRBV9 few
CASTAGVERRDTYEQYF TGTGCCAGCACCGCGGGGGTCGAGAGGCGAGATACCTACGAGCAGTACTTC 17 TRBJ2-7 . TRBV21-1 .
CASSLAGAYGAPLHF TGTGCCAGCAGCTTAGCGGGGGCCTACGGTGCACCCCTCCACTTT 15 TRBJ1-6 . TRBV7-9 .